The 32 T cell receptor beta chains reported below all come from one sample, sequenced in a study of CXCR3-negative and CXCR3-positive naive CD8 T cells. Whole-study findings and limits: Hydrophobicity was higher for TRB CDR3s found in CXCR3-positive naive cells than in CXCR3-negative naive cells.

Their antigens remain unidentified. Libraries of TRB cDNA were made by 5' RACE and carried UMIs. TCRdb re-called the 5' RACE reads and gives one entry per CDR3 protein, without DNA. This listing includes 50,000 to 65,000 distinct CDR3 sequences. The sample taken for sequencing was naive CXCR3+ CD8+ T cells from blood. This sample's subset: CD45RO-CCR7+CD27+CD95- naive CD8+ T cells expressing CXCR3 (TNR3+). These TCRs come from a human donor in good health. Some clones in this sample may be carry-over from other donors' samples.

This sequence joins TRBV4-3 and TRBJ1-2. Germline CDR1 reads LGHNA; CDR2 reads YSLEER. The CDR3 loop spans 15 amino acids. CDR3 loop: CASSQAVPQGSGYTF.

The chain uses TRBV29-1 and TRBJ2-7; TCRdb outputs TRBD1, but without DNA this stays unchecked. Germline CDR1 reads SQVTM; CDR2 reads ANQGSEA. The CDR3 is 11 residues long. CDR3 sequence: CSVDSSTGEVF.

This chain links TRBV20-1 with TRBJ1-2. The CDR3 runs 15 residues. Germline CDR1 is DFQATT and CDR2 is SNEGSKA (reference sequence). The CDR3 sequence is CSARDVRAVEYGYTF.

Here the CDR3 reads CASSYLSGGMNTGELFF. The chain employs TRBV5-1 and TRBJ2-2; the D gene TCRdb calls, TRBD2, cannot be checked with no DNA. Germline CDR1 reads SGHRS; CDR2 reads YFSETQ. The CDR3 runs to 17 residues.

The J gene is TRBJ1-1, the V gene TRBV6-6; the TCRdb call, TRBD1, lacks DNA for checking. Germline CDR1 and CDR2: MNHNY and SVGAGI (reference sequence). This CDR3 is built from 19 residues. CDR3: CASGLRGQGETGENTEAFF.

The chain links TRBV7-9 to TRBJ2-1. CDR3 length equals 15 residues. From germline, CDR1 is SEHNR and CDR2 FQNEAQ (reference sequence). The CDR3: CASSFPSSSYNEQFF.

The chain's CDR3 is CASSLEPSGGDTQYF. The chain has TRBV7-2 and TRBJ2-3; TCRdb returns TRBD2, unconfirmable since there is no DNA. CDR1 and CDR2 from the germline V gene are SGHTA and FQGNSA. The CDR3 has 15 residues.

V gene TRBV29-1 combines with J gene TRBJ2-5; the D gene TCRdb calls, TRBD1, cannot be checked with no DNA. Germline V gene lookup returns CDR1 SQVTM and CDR2 ANQGSEA. This CDR3 comprises 13 residues. The CDR3 reads CSVPRDSQETQYF. The full variable domain, its missing parts supplied by reference TRBV29-1 and TRBJ2-5, is SAVISQKPSRDICQRGTSLTIQCQVDSQVTMMFWYRQQPGQSLTLIATANQGSEATYESGFVIDKFPISRPNLTFSTLTVSNMSPEDSSIYLCSVPRDSQETQYFGPGTRLLVL.

CDR3: CASSQVPGLAGAPGNEQFF. The chain combines TRBV4-3 with TRBJ2-1; TCRdb picks TRBD2, but there is no DNA to check that call. The CDR3 spans 19 residues. Germline values: CDR1 LGHNA, CDR2 YSLEER.

The V call is TRBV7-3, the J call TRBJ2-5; TCRdb lists TRBD1, though no DNA is available to test this call. CDR3 size: 15 residues. Germline assignment: CDR1 SGHTA and CDR2 FQGTGA. The CDR3 sequence: CASSLDGGGKETQYF.

V usage is TRBV27 and J usage is TRBJ2-7. The CDR3 is 11 amino acids. Germline V gene sequence: CDR1 MNHEY, CDR2 SMNVEV (reference sequence). CDR3 loop: CASSFYGEQYF.

The gene calls are TRBV6-5 and TRBJ2-3; TCRdb selects TRBD1, and the lack of DNA leaves this call unchecked. The CDR3 is 16 amino acids. From germline, CDR1 is MNHEY and CDR2 SVGAGI. The CDR3 reads CASALPGTGGRDTQYF.

The chain has TRBV6-5 and TRBJ1-2; TCRdb's D gene call, TRBD1, goes unchecked for lack of DNA. The length of the CDR3 is 14 residues. CDR1 and CDR2 (germline): MNHEY, SVGAGI. The CDR3: CASRPPGTGNGYTF.

This chain links TRBV7-2 with TRBJ2-7. Germline CDR1 is SGHTA and CDR2 is FQGNSA. This CDR3 contains 12 residues. CDR3 sequence: CASSLGPHEQYF.

The chain uses TRBV15 and TRBJ1-5; there is no DNA to check the TCRdb D call of TRBD1. This CDR3 is built from 16 residues. The germline V gene has CDR1 LNHNV and CDR2 YYDKDF (reference sequence). The CDR3 protein is CATSTRQGVGNQPQHF.

CDR3 residues: CASSWPGLAGESSYEQYF. The chain combines TRBV7-2 with TRBJ2-7; the D call of TRBD2 rests on TCRdb alone, since no DNA is present to check it. Germline V gene sequence: CDR1 SGHTA, CDR2 FQGNSA. This CDR3 is 18 amino acids long.

CDR3 in amino acids: CSVRGSGAHEQYF. The chain has TRBV29-1 and TRBJ2-7; the TCRdb call, TRBD2, lacks DNA for checking. The CDR3 covers 13 residues. In germline, CDR1 is SQVTM, CDR2 ANQGSEA.

The chain combines TRBV14 with TRBJ2-1; absent DNA, TCRdb's TRBD2 call cannot be checked. The CDR3 length is 16 residues. CDR1 SGHDN and CDR2 FVKESK come from the germline V gene. CDR3 region: CASSPLAGSTYNEQFF. Full variable domain (rest looked up from reference TRBV14 and TRBJ2-1): EAGVTQFPSHSVIEKGQTVTLRCDPISGHDNLYWYRRVMGKEIKFLLHFVKESKQDESGMPNNRFLAERTGGTYSTLKVQPAELEDSGVYFCASSPLAGSTYNEQFFGPGTRLTVL.

V usage is TRBV2 and J usage is TRBJ2-2; absent DNA, TCRdb's TRBD2 call cannot be checked. This CDR3 is built from 16 residues. CDR1 is SNHLY, CDR2 FYNNEI, per germline. CDR3 sequence: CASSEFSGGPTGELFF. Full variable domain (rest looked up from reference TRBV2 and TRBJ2-2): EPEVTQTPSHQVTQMGQEVILRCVPISNHLYFYWYRQILGQKVEFLVSFYNNEISEKSEIFDDQFSVERPDGSNFTLKIRSTKLEDSAMYFCASSEFSGGPTGELFFGEGSRLTVL.

The gene calls are TRBV28 and TRBJ2-5. CDR1 and CDR2 (germline): MDHEN, SYDVKM. The CDR3 loop spans 13 amino acids. The CDR3 spells CASSSRGQETQYF.

The chain combines TRBV28 with TRBJ1-2; TCRdb names TRBD1, which stays unverified in the absence of DNA. The CDR3 is 17 amino acids. CDR1 MDHEN and CDR2 SYDVKM come from the germline V gene. CDR3 loop: CASSFHPPTGDNYGYTF.

The V gene is TRBV24-1, the J gene TRBJ2-1; the TCRdb D gene call, TRBD1, has no DNA to confirm it. The length of the CDR3 is 13 residues. Germline CDR1 is KGHDR and CDR2 is SFDVKD. This chain's CDR3 is CATSAAGDNEQFF.

The chain carries TRBV18 and TRBJ1-5. Germline assignment: CDR1 KGHSH and CDR2 LQKENI. The CDR3 totals 14 residues. The CDR3 region is CASSRTGPDQPQHF.

The chain carries TRBV15 and TRBJ2-5; with no DNA, the TCRdb D assignment of TRBD1 cannot be verified. There are 16 residues in the CDR3. Germline CDR1 LNHNV, CDR2 YYDKDF (reference sequence). The CDR3: CATSRYSSDPYETQYF.

The CDR3 region is CASRPDPTYNEQFF. The V and J genes are TRBV5-6 and TRBJ2-1. The CDR3 extends over 14 amino acids. Germline CDR1 is SGHDT and CDR2 is YYEEEE.

The V and J genes are TRBV3-1 and TRBJ1-1. Germline-derived CDR1 and CDR2 are LGHDT and YNNKEL (reference sequence). This CDR3 is 12 amino acids long. The CDR3 region is CASRLLNTEAFF. Supplemented by reference TRBV3-1 and TRBJ1-1, the full variable domain reads DTAVSQTPKYLVTQMGNDKSIKCEQNLGHDTMYWYKQDSKKFLKIMFSYNNKELIINETVPNRFSPKSPDKAHLNLHINSLELGDSAVYFCASRLLNTEAFFGQGTRLTVV.

This chain links TRBV6-5 with TRBJ2-7; as DNA is missing, the TRBD1 call by TCRdb cannot be tested. CDR1 MNHEY and CDR2 SVGAGI come from the germline V gene. This CDR3 is built from 15 residues. The CDR3 loop reads CASSYGTGDSYEQYF.

The chain couples TRBV7-9 to TRBJ1-5; TCRdb picks TRBD1, but there is no DNA to check that call. Germline V gene data show CDR1 as SEHNR and CDR2 as FQNEAQ (reference sequence). This CDR3 region has 16 residues. The CDR3 loop is CASSLSTGGASQPQHF.

This chain uses TRBV4-2 with TRBJ2-5; the TCRdb call, TRBD1, lacks DNA for checking. The CDR3 sequence is 15 residues long. Germline CDR1 LGHNA, CDR2 YNFKEQ. The CDR3 sequence: CASSHLRGTQETQYF.

The CDR3: CASSLMELPNTGELFF. This rearrangement joins TRBV7-8 to TRBJ2-2. Germline V lookup: CDR1 SGHVS, CDR2 FQNEAQ. This CDR3 is 16 amino acids long.

The rearrangement links TRBV7-3 to TRBJ2-5; TCRdb designates TRBD1, a call that cannot be tested without DNA. The CDR3 runs to 15 residues. Germline lookup yields CDR1 SGHTA and CDR2 FQGTGA. The chain's CDR3 is CASSPNPGWQETQYF.

The chain is built from TRBV6-5 and TRBJ2-3; TCRdb names TRBD2, which stays unverified in the absence of DNA. Per germline, CDR1 MNHEY and CDR2 SVGAGI. CDR3 length: 14 amino acids. The CDR3 protein is CASSFYNSPDTQYF.